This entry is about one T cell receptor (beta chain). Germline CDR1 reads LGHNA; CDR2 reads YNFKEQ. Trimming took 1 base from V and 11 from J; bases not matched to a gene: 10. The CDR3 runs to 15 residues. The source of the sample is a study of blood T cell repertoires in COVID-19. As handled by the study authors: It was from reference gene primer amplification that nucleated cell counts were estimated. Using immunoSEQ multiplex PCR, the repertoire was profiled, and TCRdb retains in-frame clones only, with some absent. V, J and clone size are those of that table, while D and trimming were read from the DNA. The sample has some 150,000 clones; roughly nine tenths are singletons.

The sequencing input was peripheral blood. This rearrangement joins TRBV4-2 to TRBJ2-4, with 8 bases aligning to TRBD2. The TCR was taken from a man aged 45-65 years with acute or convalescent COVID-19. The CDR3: CASSQAASGLSFQYF. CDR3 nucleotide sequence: TGTGCCAGCAGCCAAGCGGCTAGCGGGCTGTCGTTTCAGTACTTC.